These 32 T cell receptor beta chains were sequenced from one sample in a study of spatial heterogeneity in lung cancer. The time point was: blood at routine non-recurrence follow-up after resection. TCRdb reanalysed the 5' RACE reads using MiXCR and keeps one entry per CDR3 protein. The sample records 110,000 or so distinct CDR3 sequences, roughly a tenth being singletons. This specimen was PBMCs, taken at follow-up. These receptors originate from a female donor with early-stage non-small cell lung cancer.

This chain joins TRBV20-1 and TRBJ1-1; the D is unclear. CDR1 is DFQATT, CDR2 SNEGSKA, per germline (reference sequence). This CDR3 has 12 residues. The ends were cut back, 6 bases at V and 4 bases at J, with 12 bases in the middle. The CDR3 DNA is TGCAGTGCGGGTGGCCGGGGCACTGAAGCTTTCTTT. This codes for CSAGGRGTEAFF.

This clonotype came up a few times. V gene TRBV3-1 combines with J gene TRBJ2-7, with TRBD2 identical over 8 bases. Germline loops: CDR1 LGHDT, CDR2 YNNKEL (reference sequence). The CDR3 covers 14 residues. With 4 bases clipped from V and 6 bases from J, the junction kept 8 bases outside the gene matches. CDR3 DNA sequence: TGTGCCAGCAGCCCCCGGGAGCGGGAGTTCGAGCAGTACTTC. Protein product: CASSPREREFEQYF.

This clonotype came up a few times. V usage is TRBV5-4 and J usage is TRBJ1-6; tentatively, D is TRBD1 (5 bases). Germline values: CDR1 SGHNT, CDR2 YYREEE (reference sequence). V lost 3 bases, J lost 3 bases, and 13 bases lay in between. The CDR3 is 16 residues long. The CDR3 region has the DNA TGTGCCAGCAGCTCAGGCGGGACGGACTATAATTCACCCCTCCACTTT. Translated, it gives CASSSGGTDYNSPLHF.

The chain has TRBV7-9 and TRBJ2-1, with D uncertain. V gave up 4 bases and J gave up 9 bases, with 7 bases separating them. Germline CDR1 reads SEHNR; CDR2 reads FQNEAQ (reference sequence). The CDR3 has 11 amino acids. CDR3 sequence (DNA): TGTGCCAGCAGCTCGCGCCTTGAGCAGTTCTTC. This sequence encodes CASSSRLEQFF.

This clonotype showed up many times. V and J are TRBV21-1 and TRBJ2-1; TRBD2 was called by the table and not checked on the DNA. TRBV21-1 is a pseudogene locus. CDR3 size: 15 residues. The CDR3 loop is CPTRERPSSYNEQFF. The CDR3 nucleotides are TGTCCCACGCGGGAGCGCCCGAGCTCCTACAATGAGCAGTTCTTC.

In its sample, this clonotype was seen a few times. The chain combines TRBV20-1 with TRBJ1-4, with 8 bases matching TRBD1. Germline V gene data show CDR1 as DFQATT and CDR2 as SNEGSKA (reference sequence). CDR3 length: 15 residues. Trimming at V came to 0 bases and at J to 7 bases, leaving 7 bases not matched to a gene. The CDR3 is CSARDPGGIGEKLFF. The DNA for the CDR3 is TGCAGTGCTAGAGACCCAGGGGGCATCGGTGAAAAACTGTTTTTT.

The chain employs TRBV25-1 and TRBJ2-7; D unresolved. The CDR3 has 12 amino acids. The germline V gene encodes CDR1 MGHDK and CDR2 SYGVNS. The V and J ends lost 6 bases and 1 base respectively, with 7 bases between them. Here the CDR3 reads CASRGLSYEQYF. As DNA, the CDR3 is TGTGCCAGCAGGGGTCTTTCCTACGAGCAGTACTTC.

Many counts were recorded for this clonotype. V gene TRBV5-1 combines with J gene TRBJ2-3, with D uncertain. The germline V and J ends were trimmed by 1 base and 6 bases, with 6 bases remaining between them. Germline CDR1 is SGHRS and CDR2 is YFSETQ. The CDR3 spans 12 residues. The CDR3 loop is CASSLLDDTQYF. The CDR3 bases are TGCGCCAGCAGCTTGTTAGACGATACGCAGTATTTT.

This clonotype was picked up many times. The genes are TRBV24-1 and TRBJ2-3, with 11 positions matching TRBD2. CDR1 and CDR2 from the germline V gene are KGHDR and SFDVKD. The CDR3 spans 14 residues. Losses at the gene ends were 10 bases for V and 6 bases for J; bases not matched to a gene: 8. CDR3 amino acids: CATGTSGRGDTQYF. In DNA, the CDR3 is TGTGCCACAGGAACTAGCGGGAGAGGGGATACGCAGTATTTT.

This chain joins TRBV3-1 and TRBJ1-4, with D unresolved. The germline V and J ends were trimmed by 1 base and 5 bases, with 11 bases remaining between them. Germline V gene data show CDR1 as LGHDT and CDR2 as YNNKEL (reference sequence). The CDR3 contains 15 residues. The CDR3 sequence is CASSQGFLGNEKLFF. CDR3 nucleotide sequence: TGTGCCAGCAGCCAAGGCTTTCTAGGGAATGAAAAACTGTTTTTT.

This clonotype was picked up a small number of times. The chain employs TRBV28 and TRBJ2-3; D perhaps matches TRBD2 (5 bases). The CDR3 loop spans 15 amino acids. CDR1 MDHEN and CDR2 SYDVKM come from the germline V gene. Deletions cut 7 bases from V and 5 bases from J, with 19 bases between. The CDR3 sequence: CASNCEGVGKDTQYF. The CDR3 DNA follows: TGTGCCAGCAATTGTGAGGGAGTGGGTAAAGATACGCAGTATTTT.

This clonotype has at least ten counts. The chain links TRBV20-1 to TRBJ2-3, with TRBD2 identical over 8 bases. J gave up 2 bases and V 6 bases, and 4 bases lay outside the gene matches. Germline lookup yields CDR1 DFQATT and CDR2 SNEGSKA (reference sequence). The CDR3 runs to 13 residues. The CDR3 here is CSARGGPTDTQYF. Written as DNA, the CDR3 is TGCAGTGCCCGCGGGGGGCCCACAGATACGCAGTATTTT.

The chain carries TRBV6-5 and TRBJ1-2; possibly TRBD1 for D (5 bases). The CDR3 covers 12 residues. The V end lost 11 bases, the J end lost 5 bases, and 15 bases lay between the germline ends. CDR1 and CDR2 from the germline V gene are MNHEY and SVGAGI. CDR3 residues: CAAGSVGYGYTF. Written as DNA, the CDR3 is TGTGCCGCAGGGTCGGTAGGGTATGGCTACACCTTC.

V is TRBV19 and J is TRBJ2-4; 7 positions match TRBD1. The ends lost 7 bases at V and 0 bases at J; junction bases unmatched: 6. Germline V gene sequence: CDR1 LNHDA, CDR2 SQIVND (reference sequence). This CDR3 region has 15 residues. The CDR3 is CASTQGELAKNIQYF. Written as DNA, the CDR3 is TGTGCCAGTACTCAGGGGGAACTAGCCAAAAACATTCAGTACTTC.

The chain employs TRBV24-1 and TRBJ2-1; weak D call: TRBD2 (6 bases). CDR1 and CDR2 (germline): KGHDR, SFDVKD. This CDR3 comprises 14 residues. V lost 7 bases and J lost 5, with 14 bases in between. The CDR3 loop is CATSLAGLNNEQFF. In DNA, the CDR3 is TGTGCCACCAGCTTGGCGGGACTCAACAATGAGCAGTTCTTC.

A few counts support this clonotype. The chain is built from TRBV10-3 and TRBJ1-4; D perhaps matches TRBD1 (6 bases). V lost 3 bases to trimming and J lost 0 bases, with 8 bases between them. Germline assignment: CDR1 ENHRY and CDR2 SYGVKD. The length of the CDR3 is 15 residues. CDR3 amino acids: CAISDSGATNEKLFF. CDR3 in DNA: TGTGCCATCAGTGATTCAGGGGCAACTAATGAAAAACTGTTTTTT.

This clonotype was picked up a small number of times. This chain connects TRBV24-1 to TRBJ2-7, with a weak D call TRBD1 (5 bases). CDR1 and CDR2 from the germline V gene are KGHDR and SFDVKD. V was clipped by 8 bases and J by 3 bases, with 19 bases between them. This CDR3 contains 15 residues. The CDR3 protein is CATTEVRDRYYEQYV. The CDR3 nucleotides read TGTGCCACCACCGAGGTCCGTGACAGATACTACGAGCAGTACGTC.

This clonotype showed up just a few times. The chain uses TRBV20-1 and TRBJ2-1, with 10 bases identical to TRBD1. J lost 2 bases, V lost 2 bases, and 9 bases had no gene match. The CDR3 runs 17 residues. The germline V gene has CDR1 DFQATT and CDR2 SNEGSKA (reference sequence). In DNA, the CDR3 is TGCAGTGCTAGACCAGATCCGGGACAGGGGACCTACAATGAGCAGTTCTTC. Translation: CSARPDPGQGTYNEQFF.

This clonotype was picked up many times. The genes are TRBV15 and TRBJ2-3; D remains unclear. This CDR3 has 17 residues. Germline V gives CDR1 LNHNV, CDR2 YYDKDF (reference sequence). V was clipped by 5 bases and J by 1 base, with 19 bases between them. The CDR3 reads CATSSPLRVLGTDTQYF. The DNA of the CDR3 is TGTGCCACCAGCTCTCCGCTCCGGGTTCTAGGCACAGATACGCAGTATTTT.

The genes are TRBV27 and TRBJ1-1; D is perhaps TRBD1 (6 bases). This CDR3 is 15 amino acids long. V lost 3 bases, J lost 6 bases, and 17 bases lay in between. From germline, CDR1 is MNHEY and CDR2 SMNVEV (reference sequence). The CDR3 is CASSFLGARAAEAFF. The CDR3 DNA is TGTGCCAGCAGTTTTTTGGGGGCGCGGGCCGCTGAAGCTTTCTTT.

There are a few counts of this clonotype. The chain is built from TRBV29-1 and TRBJ2-2; 8 bases are a match to TRBD1. The length of the CDR3 is 16 residues. Trimming cost V 7 bases and J 1 base; bases outside gene matches: 11. Looked up from germline, CDR1 is SQVTM and CDR2 is ANQGSEA. In DNA, the CDR3 is TGCAGCGCTTGGGTTTATGGGACAGGGAACACCGGGGAGCTGTTTTTT. It specifies CSAWVYGTGNTGELFF.

The chain couples TRBV21-1 to TRBJ2-7. TRBV21-1 is reported as a pseudogene. The CDR3 has 14 amino acids. CDR3 amino acids: CASSQRSSSYEQYV. The CDR3 nucleotides read TGTGCCAGCAGCCAGCGGAGTAGCTCCTACGAGCAGTACGTC.

In this sample, this clonotype turned up a few times. The rearrangement links TRBV27 to TRBJ1-1; D not certain. This CDR3 has 14 amino acids. The germline gives CDR1 MNHEY, CDR2 SMNVEV (reference sequence). The ends were cut back, 10 bases at V and 1 base at J, with 16 bases in the middle. The CDR3 reads CATRRTLGNTEAFF. The DNA for the CDR3 is TGTGCCACCCGACGAACTTTGGGGAACACTGAAGCTTTCTTT.

This clonotype was seen only a few times. The chain joins TRBV18 to TRBJ2-1, with a possible D match to TRBD2 (5 bases). The ends were cut back, 3 bases at V and 9 bases at J, with 18 bases in the middle. This CDR3 has 15 amino acids. Germline CDR1 KGHSH, CDR2 LQKENI. In nucleotides, the CDR3 is TGTGCCAGCTCACCCGTGACTCGGGGTGACGGTGAGCAGTTCTTC. This encodes CASSPVTRGDGEQFF.

The gene calls are TRBV20-1 and TRBJ1-1, with D uncertain. V dropped 2 bases and J dropped 0 bases, with 10 bases sitting between them. Germline assignment: CDR1 DFQATT and CDR2 SNEGSKA (reference sequence). This CDR3 is 14 amino acids long. In DNA, the CDR3 is TGCAGTGCTAGACAACCACGGATGAACACTGAAGCTTTCTTT. Amino acid sequence: CSARQPRMNTEAFF.

The chain employs TRBV6-6 and TRBJ2-3; D remains ambiguous. The CDR3 has 14 residues. Deletions cut 0 bases from V and 3 bases from J, with 7 bases between. Per the germline V gene, CDR1 is MNHNY and CDR2 is SVGAGI (reference sequence). The CDR3 is CASSYSVGTDTQYF. In DNA, the CDR3 is TGTGCCAGCAGTTACTCAGTGGGGACAGATACGCAGTATTTT.

The chain has TRBV18 and TRBJ2-3, with D unclear. The CDR3 totals 16 residues. CDR1 KGHSH and CDR2 LQKENI come from the germline V gene. Trimming pared 1 base from V and 0 bases from J, leaving 11 bases between. This CDR3 reads CASSPLSSLSTDTQYF. The CDR3 DNA follows: TGTGCCAGCTCACCACTCTCCTCCCTCAGCACAGATACGCAGTATTTT.

This clonotype was detected only a few times. CDR3 DNA sequence: TGTGCCAGCGTTGCGACAGCCTTACGAGGAGCAAATGGCTACACCTTC. This sequence encodes CASVATALRGANGYTF. This chain connects TRBV2 to TRBJ1-2, with D possibly matching TRBD1 (5 bases). In germline, CDR1 is SNHLY, CDR2 FYNNEI. The CDR3 is 16 amino acids. The V gene lost 8 bases and the J gene lost 6 bases, with 25 bases spanning the gap.

The chain employs TRBV7-6 and TRBJ1-5, with D uncertain. V was cut by 1 base and J by 1 base, with 11 bases left in between. There are 16 residues in the CDR3. Per germline, CDR1 SGHVS and CDR2 FNYEAQ. DNA of the CDR3: TGTGCCAGCAGCTTAGGGGCTGGGCCGAGCAATCAGCCCCAGCATTTT. This gives the protein CASSLGAGPSNQPQHF. Drawing the rest from reference TRBV7-6 and TRBJ1-5, the complete variable domain is GAGVSQSPRYKVTKRGQDVALRCDPISGHVSLYWYRQALGQGPEFLTYFNYEAQQDKSGLPNDRFSAERPEGSISTLTIQRTEQRDSAMYRCASSLGAGPSNQPQHFGDGTRLSIL.

A few counts support this clonotype. This rearrangement joins TRBV6-2 or TRBV6-3 to TRBJ1-5, with unresolved D. This CDR3 has 15 residues. Germline V gene lookup returns CDR1 MNHEY and CDR2 SVGEGT. The V end was cut by 0 bases, the J end by 0 bases, with 6 bases between. This CDR3 reads CASSYSGSSNQPQHF. CDR3 coding DNA: TGTGCCAGCAGTTACTCCGGTTCTAGCAATCAGCCCCAGCATTTT.

This clonotype has just a few counts. The chain is built from TRBV5-1 and TRBJ2-7, with 7 bases lining up with TRBD2. CDR1 is SGHRS and CDR2 is YFSETQ in the germline V gene. The CDR3 covers 14 residues. V shed 4 bases and J 6 bases; nucleotides not matched to a gene: 10. This CDR3 is CASSGGTNTGEQYF. CDR3 nucleotide sequence: TGCGCCAGCAGCGGGGGGACTAATACCGGCGAGCAGTACTTC.

This clonotype was found a few times. The gene calls are TRBV6-2 or TRBV6-3 and TRBJ2-5; a possible D gene is TRBD1 (6 bases). Germline CDR1 and CDR2: MNHEY and SVGEGT. The CDR3 consists of 12 residues. Trimming cost V 6 bases and J 5 bases, with 10 bases left between them. This chain's CDR3 is CASRQGTETQYF. DNA for the CDR3: TGTGCCAGCAGACAGGGCACGGAGACCCAGTACTTC.